This note documents a single TCR beta chain sequence. It lacks a known antigen. The input lacks base qualities; no much larger clone sits a single base away. This record belongs to a study of blood T cells in healthy people across ages (dated by TCRdb to 2015 to 2017). Looking at the study overall: In model experiments, roughly one uniquely barcoded TCR beta cDNA molecule per two T cells was captured by template switching. Four age groups were formed from the donors: young (average roughly 16 years), middle-aged (less than 40), aged (over 55) and long-lived (roughly 81). The study measured age-related changes in TCR beta repertoire diversity using deep sequencing normalized with unique cDNA molecular identifiers. To avoid experimental bias, donors of different ages were spread randomly across the sequencing lanes. Two additional independent replicas of 1 million unique cDNA reads from the same blood draw were analyzed for two donors (one aged 18 to 29 and one aged 80 or older).

The approximately 40 donors, aged roughly 6 to 95 years, were systemically healthy Caucasian individuals from Russia. Each donor gave ten milliliters of peripheral blood, drawn into EDTA-treated Vacutainer tubes. PBMCs were isolated by Ficoll-Paque density-gradient centrifugation, with at least 6.5 million obtained per sample. Trizol reagent was used to extract total RNA from the PBMCs, yielding at least 6 micrograms per sample. For every donor, flow cytometry on a PBMC aliquot measured the percentage of naive CD45RAhigh/CD27high T cells. Reading the germline V gene gives CDR1 ENHRY and CDR2 SYGVKD. Taken from cysteine to phenylalanine, the CDR3 has 16 residues. Only the CDR3 part of the read is kept: 48 bases, read in frame from the first base. The study at large found these results: Because the CMV infection status of the donors was unknown, age-related changes in expanded clonotypes may potentially have been confounded. As age increased, observed TCR beta diversity per million T cells dropped in a roughly linear way, and a significant reduction was already evident by age 40. Bulk unsorted PBMC profiling prevented conclusive comparison of naive and antigen-experienced compartments. Compared with the aged group, the long-lived group had more naive CD4+ T cells, fewer expanded clones and increased TCR diversity, a pattern suggesting age selection. Estimates of total diversity from one million sequenced T cells were regarded as lower bounds and underestimates. The percentage of naive T cells measured by flow cytometry correlated strongly with observed TCR beta diversity.

Libraries were made using 5' RACE. Sequencing was performed on an Illumina HiSeq 2500. The second PCR ran for roughly 7 to 11 cycles and used a J-beta primer mix along with a sample-barcoded 5' primer. Each TCR beta cDNA molecule received a unique molecular identifier from a template-switch 5' adaptor carrying 12 random nucleotides. Each sample yielded at least 2.5 million CDR3-containing paired-end reads. All of the RNA was converted into first-strand cDNA using the Mint cDNA synthesis kit, with a TRBC-specific oligonucleotide serving as the primer. All cDNA was treated with uracil-DNA glycosylase and then went through a first 18-cycle PCR with the universal primers M1SS and BC2_uni_R. Regarding the original processing steps: Each sample was normalized by randomly selecting 1 million high-quality reads, each carrying a distinct molecular identifier. Reads with shared molecular identifiers were discarded instead of being binned into consensus sequences. MiTCR, run with a Q25 quality threshold and the strictest error-elimination algorithm, handled CDR3 identification, clonotype clustering and error correction. A nonparametric unseen species model with Euler transformation was used to estimate a lower bound on total TCR beta diversity. Using fastp trimming at Q25 and MiXCR clonotype assembly, TCRdb reanalyzed the public sequencing data and kept in-frame beta chains. A single entry per CDR3 protein holds the most common genes and DNA from its merged rows. The V and J calls come from TCRdb's annotation, not from the publication. Across this sample there are approximately 800,000 distinct CDR3 sequences, with 30% to 45% seen only once. About an eighth of the sample rests with the top ten.

The rearrangement joined TRBV10-3 to TRBJ2-1; 9 bases in the junction line up with TRBD1. TRBJ2-7 matches the DNA end more closely, so the J call is doubtful. This receptor was obtained from a man between 18 and 29 years old in good health. Material for sequencing was blood. The DNA reads TGTGCCATCAGTGAGACGGGACAGGGAACCTACAATGAGCAGTACTTC. This encodes CAISETGQGTYNEQYF.